The sequence of this T cell receptor beta chain was determined in a study of blood T cell repertoires in COVID-19. CDR3 length: 15 amino acids. Germline V CDR1 and CDR2: SGHRS, YFSETQ. The trim removed 2 bases at V and 3 bases at J, leaving 7 bases unmatched. Study processing details: Reference gene primer amplification yielded estimated nucleated cell counts. Data came from immunoSEQ multiplex PCR; TCRdb stores just in-frame clones and leaves some out. The DNA was the basis for D and trimming; V, J and clone size are from that table. The sample consists of some 300,000 clones, about 82% of them appearing once.

The sequencing input was peripheral blood. This sequence originates from a woman aged 50 to 65 with active or convalescent COVID-19. V is TRBV5-1 and J is TRBJ2-5; 7 bases match TRBD2. CDR3 bases: TGCGCCAGCAGCTTTGGCGGGAGTCGGGAAGAGACCCAGTACTTC. Translation gives CASSFGGSREETQYF.